Below, 24 T cell receptor beta chains from the same sample are listed, as sequenced in a study of blood T cell repertoires in COVID-19. Sequenced by immunoSEQ multiplex PCR; TCRdb stores in-frame clones only, minus some. The sample has roughly 260,000 clones, approximately 82% seen once. The sample was peripheral blood. Source of these receptors: a woman older than 75 with active or convalescent COVID-19.

V is TRBV6-5 and J is TRBJ2-2; TRBD2 matches at 9 bases. Trimming took 8 bases from V and 2 from J; bases not matched to a gene: 6. CDR1 and CDR2 from the germline V gene are MNHEY and SVGAGI. There are 15 residues in the CDR3. Here the CDR3 DNA reads TGTGCCAGCCCTAGCGGGGTTGCCAACACCGGGGAGCTGTTTTTT. Translated: CASPSGVANTGELFF.

The chain carries TRBV28 and TRBJ1-6, with 10 positions matching TRBD1. V shed 4 bases and J 5 bases; nucleotides not matched to a gene: 2. The CDR3 loop spans 15 amino acids. CDR1 and CDR2 from the germline V gene are MDHEN and SYDVKM. The CDR3 region is CASSSGQGNNSPLHF. For the CDR3, the DNA is TGTGCCAGCAGTTCGGGACAGGGGAATAATTCACCCCTCCACTTT.

The genes are TRBV19 and TRBJ2-3, with TRBD2 as a possible D gene (5 bases). The V gene's germline CDR1 is LNHDA and CDR2 SQIVND (reference sequence). CDR3 length: 14 amino acids. Trimming pared 6 bases from V and 1 base from J, leaving 11 bases between. The CDR3 DNA sequence: TGTGCCAGTAGGCAAGGACTCGGCACAGATACGCAGTATTTT. It specifies CASRQGLGTDTQYF.

This clone was counted a few times. The chain is built from TRBV19 and TRBJ1-1, with TRBD1 matching 7 bases. CDR3 size: 17 residues. J gave up 1 base and V 3 bases, and 11 bases lay outside the gene matches. Germline CDR1 and CDR2: LNHDA and SQIVND (reference sequence). CDR3 nucleotides: TGTGCCAGTAGTATTCGCCGCCAGGGGGGCCGGAACACTGAAGCTTTCTTT. The encoded protein is CASSIRRQGGRNTEAFF. Filled out from reference TRBV19 and TRBJ1-1, the complete variable domain reads DGGITQSPKYLFRKEGQNVTLSCEQNLNHDAMYWYRQDPGQGLRLIYYSQIVNDFQKGDIAEGYSVSREKKESFPLTVTSAQKNPTAFYLCASSIRRQGGRNTEAFFGQGTRLTVV.

This chain links TRBV28 with TRBJ1-2; unclear D gene. V was trimmed by 3 bases and J by 1 base, leaving 9 bases between them. The V gene's germline CDR1 is MDHEN and CDR2 SYDVKM. This CDR3 region has 14 residues. The CDR3 coding sequence is TGTGCCAGCAGTTTCGGGAGTTTTAACTATGGCTACACCTTC. It is translated as CASSFGSFNYGYTF.

This chain links TRBV10-3 with TRBJ1-2, with 9 bases aligning to TRBD1. This CDR3 spans 15 amino acids. With V trimmed by 2 bases and J by 0 bases, 1 base remained unmatched. Germline V CDR1 and CDR2: ENHRY, SYGVKD. The DNA for the CDR3 is TGTGCCATCAGTGAGGGACAGGGGCCTAACTATGGCTACACCTTC. As protein: CAISEGQGPNYGYTF.

The chain couples TRBV18 to TRBJ2-1; 9 bases map to TRBD2. Per the germline V gene, CDR1 is KGHSH and CDR2 is LQKENI. V trimming: 2 bases; J trimming: 7 bases; junction bases outside the gene matches: 6. This CDR3 contains 15 residues. The CDR3 is CASSPRAGGRNEQFF. Here the CDR3 DNA reads TGTGCCAGCTCACCAAGAGCGGGAGGTAGGAATGAGCAGTTCTTC.

The chain is built from TRBV28 and TRBJ1-5, with a possible D match to TRBD1 (5 bases). Germline V gene sequence: CDR1 MDHEN, CDR2 SYDVKM. This CDR3 contains 13 residues. V was shortened by 6 bases and J by 5 bases, with 11 bases between the two germline ends. The CDR3 loop reads CASRYLRDQPQHF. The CDR3 DNA is TGTGCCAGCAGATACCTCAGGGATCAGCCCCAGCATTTT. Drawing the rest from reference TRBV28 and TRBJ1-5, the complete variable domain is DVKVTQSSRYLVKRTGEKVFLECVQDMDHENMFWYRQDPGLGLRLIYFSYDVKMKEKGDIPEGYSVSREKKERFSLILESASTNQTSMYLCASRYLRDQPQHFGDGTRLSIL.

This sequence joins TRBV28 and TRBJ2-1; D is perhaps TRBD2 (6 bases). The CDR3 is made up of 14 amino acids. V shed 5 bases and J shed 9 bases, with 17 bases lying between them. CDR1 and CDR2 from the germline V gene are MDHEN and SYDVKM. The CDR3: CASSLPDYRGEQFF. The CDR3 bases are TGTGCCAGCAGTCTTCCGGACTATCGCGGTGAGCAGTTCTTC. The whole variable domain, filled in from reference TRBV28 and TRBJ2-1, reads DVKVTQSSRYLVKRTGEKVFLECVQDMDHENMFWYRQDPGLGLRLIYFSYDVKMKEKGDIPEGYSVSREKKERFSLILESASTNQTSMYLCASSLPDYRGEQFFGPGTRLTVL.

This chain joins TRBV19 and TRBJ2-7, with 9 bases fitting TRBD2. Germline CDR1 and CDR2: LNHDA and SQIVND (reference sequence). CDR3 length: 13 residues. V shed 8 bases, J shed 2 bases, and the junction held 4 bases outside the gene matches. The CDR3 here is CASSSGVTYEQYF. CDR3 DNA: TGTGCCAGTTCTAGCGGGGTTACCTACGAGCAGTACTTC.

This clone has more than one count but fewer than ten. The chain carries TRBV7-9 and TRBJ1-2; no clear D gene. CDR3 length: 12 amino acids. The germline gives CDR1 SEHNR, CDR2 FQNEAQ (reference sequence). Trimming stripped 4 bases from V and 8 bases from J, with 11 bases between. CDR3 residues: CASSYSNGGYTF. The CDR3 coding sequence is TGTGCCAGCAGCTACTCGAACGGGGGCTACACCTTC.

CDR3 nucleotide sequence: TGTGCCAGCAGGGCCAGCGGGGGGTCAGATACGCAGTATTTT. This codes for CASRASGGSDTQYF. The V gene is TRBV2, the J gene TRBJ2-3, with 9 bases aligning to TRBD2. V gave up 6 bases and J gave up 4 bases; unmatched junction bases: 5. The CDR3 extends over 14 amino acids. CDR1 SNHLY and CDR2 FYNNEI come from the germline V gene.

V gene TRBV25-1 combines with J gene TRBJ2-2, with 7 bases matching TRBD1. Germline CDR1 and CDR2: MGHDK and SYGVNS. After removal of 5 bases from V and 7 bases from J, the junction contained 13 bases not matched to a gene. This CDR3 has 16 residues. CDR3 bases: TGTGCCAGCAGTCACGGTAGACAGGGTTGGGGCGGGGAGCTGTTTTTT. Amino acids: CASSHGRQGWGGELFF.

This clone was counted a single time. This chain links TRBV29-1 with TRBJ2-1; a weak D match, TRBD2 (6 bases). This CDR3 is built from 14 residues. V was pared by 7 bases and J by 1 base, with 14 bases between. Germline lookup yields CDR1 SQVTM and CDR2 ANQGSEA. CDR3 in amino acids: CSASTRSSYNEQFF. CDR3 in DNA: TGCAGCGCATCGACTAGGTCTTCCTACAATGAGCAGTTCTTC.

The genes are TRBV5-1 and TRBJ2-3; 8 nucleotides line up with TRBD2. CDR3 length equals 15 residues. The V segment lost 5 bases and the J segment 5 bases; nucleotides outside the gene matches: 10. The germline CDR1 and CDR2 sequences are SGHRS and YFSETQ. Here the CDR3 reads CASSISGSVGDTQYF. The CDR3 bases are TGCGCCAGCAGTATAAGCGGGAGTGTTGGAGATACGCAGTATTTT. Full variable domain (rest looked up from reference TRBV5-1 and TRBJ2-3): KAGVTQTPRYLIKTRGQQVTLSCSPISGHRSVSWYQQTPGQGLQFLFEYFSETQRNKGNFPGRFSGRQFSNSRSEMNVSTLELGDSALYLCASSISGSVGDTQYFGPGTRLTVL.

The V call is TRBV9, the J call TRBJ1-1; D is unclear. V lost 0 bases and J lost 1, with 7 bases in between. CDR1 and CDR2 from the germline V gene are SGDLS and YYNGEE. The CDR3 spans 14 residues. The CDR3: CASSVVPENTEAFF. The CDR3 DNA follows: TGTGCCAGCAGCGTAGTTCCAGAGAACACTGAAGCTTTCTTT.

The V call is TRBV7-2, the J call TRBJ2-1; D gene unclear. Trimming took off 6 bases at V and 6 bases at J, with 12 bases between the two ends. The CDR3 extends over 13 amino acids. Germline V gene sequence: CDR1 SGHTA, CDR2 FQGNSA. The CDR3 loop is CASRPVQANEQFF. The CDR3 DNA follows: TGTGCCAGCAGACCTGTTCAGGCCAATGAGCAGTTCTTC. The whole variable domain, remainder taken from reference TRBV7-2 and TRBJ2-1, is GAGVSQSPSNKVTEKGKDVELRCDPISGHTALYWYRQSLGQGLEFLIYFQGNSAPDKSGLPSDRFSAERTGGSVSTLTIQRTQQEDSAVYLCASRPVQANEQFFGPGTRLTVL.

This sequence joins TRBV7-9 and TRBJ2-3; TRBD1 matches at 7 bases. The CDR3 covers 18 residues. Germline V gene lookup returns CDR1 SEHNR and CDR2 FQNEAQ (reference sequence). V was clipped by 6 bases and J by 0 bases; unmatched bases: 15. The CDR3 DNA follows: TGTGCCAGCAGTTACGGGGACAGAGCAATACTCAGCACAGATACGCAGTATTTT. Translated: CASSYGDRAILSTDTQYF.

CDR3 DNA sequence: TGTGCCACCAGCATTAACACGGGGGGACTCACAGATACGCAGTATTTT. Translation gives CATSINTGGLTDTQYF. The chain combines TRBV15 with TRBJ2-3, with 7 bases fitting TRBD2. With V trimmed by 4 bases and J by 2 bases, 9 bases remained unmatched. Looked up from germline, CDR1 is LNHNV and CDR2 is YYDKDF (reference sequence). CDR3 length: 16 residues.

The CDR3 DNA follows: TGCAGCGTTGAAGGGTCAGGGATCGGCTATGGCTACACCTTC. This sequence encodes CSVEGSGIGYGYTF. The gene calls are TRBV29-1 and TRBJ1-2; possible D gene TRBD1, 5 bases. Per the germline V gene, CDR1 is SQVTM and CDR2 is ANQGSEA. The CDR3 runs 14 residues. The germline V and J ends were trimmed by 1 base and 4 bases, with 13 bases remaining between them. The whole variable domain, remainder taken from reference TRBV29-1 and TRBJ1-2, is SAVISQKPSRDICQRGTSLTIQCQVDSQVTMMFWYRQQPGQSLTLIATANQGSEATYESGFVIDKFPISRPNLTFSTLTVSNMSPEDSSIYLCSVEGSGIGYGYTFGSGTRLTVV.

This chain joins TRBV18 and TRBJ2-3; 15 bases align to TRBD2. Unmatched junction bases numbered 9, after V lost 4 bases and J lost 4 bases. In germline, CDR1 is KGHSH, CDR2 LQKENI. The length of the CDR3 is 18 residues. The CDR3 DNA is TGTGCCAGCTCACGTCAGCTCGGGACTAGCGGGGGGTCAGATACGCAGTATTTT. Translation: CASSRQLGTSGGSDTQYF.

The genes are TRBV3-1 (or the pseudogene TRBV3-2) and TRBJ1-4; 8 bases are shared with TRBD1. The trim removed 4 bases at V and 8 bases at J, leaving 6 bases unmatched. Germline lookup yields CDR1 LGHDT and CDR2 YNNKEL (reference sequence). The CDR3 consists of 14 residues. This chain's CDR3 is CASSPTGVQEKLFF. In DNA form, the CDR3 reads TGTGCCAGCAGCCCGACAGGGGTCCAGGAAAAACTGTTTTTT.

J is TRBJ2-5 and V is TRBV5-1, with TRBD1 as a possible D gene (5 bases). Trimming took 5 bases from V and 5 from J, leaving 16 bases between them. CDR3 length: 14 amino acids. Per germline, CDR1 SGHRS and CDR2 YFSETQ. The CDR3 coding sequence is TGCGCCAGCAGAGGGGTCCCACGGCGGGAGACCCAGTACTTC. Translated: CASRGVPRRETQYF.

The rearrangement joins TRBV19 to TRBJ2-7, with 10 bases aligning to TRBD1. Germline CDR1 LNHDA, CDR2 SQIVND (reference sequence). This CDR3 region has 14 residues. V was pared by 6 bases and J by 3 bases, with 5 bases of the junction left unmatched. In nucleotides, the CDR3 is TGTGCCAGTAGCCCTGGGACAGGGGACTACGAGCAGTACTTC. Its translation: CASSPGTGDYEQYF.